The T cell receptor beta chain described here comes from a study of vaccination and CD4 T cells after COVID-19. Across the study: Post-vaccine specimens were obtained a median roughly 70 days after dose two (range 14 to 241).

Sequencing of DNA taken from cultured CD4+ T cells relied on the Oncomine TCR Beta short-read assay. TCRdb redid the calling of the PCR reads with MiXCR, one entry per CDR3 protein. The sample lists roughly 17,000 distinct CDR3 sequences, approximately 55% occurring once. Treatment denoted: approximately nine-day PBMC culture with coronavirus spike peptide pools or control peptides (ViraFEST assay). In the ViraFEST assay, peptide-pool expansion preceded TCR sequencing of expanded clonotypes. The germline V and J ends were trimmed by 7 bases and 0 bases, with 6 bases remaining between them. The CDR3 is 12 residues long. Germline V gene lookup returns CDR1 MDHEN and CDR2 SYDVKM. With respect to this clonotype: Antigen unknown.

The chain has TRBV28 and TRBJ1-1; D not certain. The TCR comes from a human donor who had recovered from COVID-19. The material sequenced was CD4+ T cells from blood, cultured in vitro. The CDR3 reads CASNGVNTEAFF. The CDR3 DNA reads as TGTGCCAGCAACGGGGTGAACACTGAAGCTTTCTTT. The full variable domain, rest sourced from reference TRBV28 and TRBJ1-1, is DVKVTQSSRYLVKRTGEKVFLECVQDMDHENMFWYRQDPGLGLRLIYFSYDVKMKEKGDIPEGYSVSREKKERFSLILESASTNQTSMYLCASNGVNTEAFFGQGTRLTVV.